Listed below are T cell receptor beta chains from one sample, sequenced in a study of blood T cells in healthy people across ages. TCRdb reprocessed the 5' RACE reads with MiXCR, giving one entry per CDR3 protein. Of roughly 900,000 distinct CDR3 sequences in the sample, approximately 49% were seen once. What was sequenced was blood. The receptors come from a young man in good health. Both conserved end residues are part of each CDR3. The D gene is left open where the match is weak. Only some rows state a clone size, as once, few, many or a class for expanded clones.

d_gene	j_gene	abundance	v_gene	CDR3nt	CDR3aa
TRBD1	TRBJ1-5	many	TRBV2	TGTGCCAGCAGTGGACAGGGTTCCTATCAGCCCCAGCATTTT	CASSGQGSYQPQHF
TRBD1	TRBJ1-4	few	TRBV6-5	TGTGCCAGCAGTTTCGGGACAGGGCTTGAAAAACTGTTTTTT	CASSFGTGLEKLFF
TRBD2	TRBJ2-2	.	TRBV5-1	TGCGCCAGCAGCTCCATAGCGGGGCCAGCAGGGGAGCTGTTTTTT	CASSSIAGPAGELFF
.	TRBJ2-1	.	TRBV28	TGTGCCAGCAGTTTATCTCTCAGGCCCTACAATGAGCAGTTCTTC	CASSLSLRPYNEQFF
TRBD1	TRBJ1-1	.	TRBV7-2	TGTGCCAGCAGCTTCGGGCAGGGGGCGAACACTGAAGCTTTCTTT	CASSFGQGANTEAFF
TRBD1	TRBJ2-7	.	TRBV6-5	TGTGCCAGCAGGCCCCGGGGACAGCCGAACCCCTACGAGCAGTACTTC	CASRPRGQPNPYEQYF
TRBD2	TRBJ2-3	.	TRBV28	TGTGCCAGCAGACTAGGACTAGCGGGTACGCAGTATTTT	CASRLGLAGTQYF
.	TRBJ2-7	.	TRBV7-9	TGTGCCAGCAGCTTAGGTCTCCAGCGGAAAAGGGACAATGAGCAGTACTTC	CASSLGLQRKRDNEQYF
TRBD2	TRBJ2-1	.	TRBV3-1	TGTGCCAGCAGCCAAATTTTTCCATGGCGGGGGGGCAATGAGCAGTTCTTC	CASSQIFPWRGGNEQFF
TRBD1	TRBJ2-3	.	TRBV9	TGTGCCAGCAGCGCCCTGGGACAGGGGCTCCCAGATACGCAGTATTTT	CASSALGQGLPDTQYF
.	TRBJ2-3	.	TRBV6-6	TGTGCCAGCAGCGGACTTTCAGATACGCAGTATTTT	CASSGLSDTQYF
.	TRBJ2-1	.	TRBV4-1	TGCGCCAGCAGCCAAGATTCAGGGGTCATGTACAATGAGCAGTTCTTC	CASSQDSGVMYNEQFF
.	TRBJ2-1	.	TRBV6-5	TGTGCCAGCAGTTACTCACAGGTCGCCTACAATGAGCAGTTCTTC	CASSYSQVAYNEQFF
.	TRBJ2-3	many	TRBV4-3	TGCGCCAGCGGTGCTACGGGGTTAGACACAGATACGCAGTATTTT	CASGATGLDTDTQYF
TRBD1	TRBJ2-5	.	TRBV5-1	TGCGCCAGCAGCATGGACAGGGAATCGGAGGAGCAGTACTTC	CASSMDRESEEQYF
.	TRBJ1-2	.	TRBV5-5	TGTGCCAGCAGCTTGGGGACAGCGAGGAACTATGGCTACACCTTC	CASSLGTARNYGYTF
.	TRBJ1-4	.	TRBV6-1	TGTGCCAGCAGTGAGACAGGAAGTAATGAAAAACTGTTTTTT	CASSETGSNEKLFF
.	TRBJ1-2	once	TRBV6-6	TGTGCCAGCAGGCTCCGGGACGTATGGTATGGCTACACCTTC	CASRLRDVWYGYTF
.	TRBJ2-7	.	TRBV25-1	TGTGCCAGCAGCGACTTTTTGGCCCACTACTTC	CASSDFLAHYF
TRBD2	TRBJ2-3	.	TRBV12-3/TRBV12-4	TGTGCCAGCAGGGAGGTCAGCGGGGGAACAGATGTGCAGTATTTT	CASREVSGGTDVQYF
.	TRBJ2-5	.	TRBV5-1	TGCGCCAGCAGGGACGCGAGAGGCGGGGTGGAGACCCAGTACTTC	CASRDARGGVETQYF
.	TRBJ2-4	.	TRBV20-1	TGCAGTGCTCTAGCGAAAAACATTCAGTACTTC	CSALAKNIQYF
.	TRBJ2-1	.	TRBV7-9	TGTGCCAGCAGCGCCGACTGGGAACGGGTTGAGCAGTTCTTC	CASSADWERVEQFF
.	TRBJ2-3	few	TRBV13	TGTGCCAGCAGCTTAGGATACAGGTCCACAGATACGCAGTATTTT	CASSLGYRSTDTQYF
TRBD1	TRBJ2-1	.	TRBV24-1	TGTACCACCAGTGATTTGGGACAGGGGGCTTACAATGAGCAGTTCTTC	CTTSDLGQGAYNEQFF
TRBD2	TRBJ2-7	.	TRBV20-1	TGCAGTGCTAGAGATCCGACTAGCGGGCCCTACGAGCAGTACTTC	CSARDPTSGPYEQYF
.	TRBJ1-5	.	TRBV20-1	TGCAGTGCTAGAGAAGGGACATCTTATCAGCCCCAGCATTTT	CSAREGTSYQPQHF